This T cell receptor beta chain is from a study of blood T cell repertoires in COVID-19. As for the study in general: Collection of acute and convalescent COVID-19 samples took place in the United States, Italy and Spain.

This CDR3 spans 16 amino acids. Germline V CDR1 and CDR2: SGHTA, FQGNSA. J gave up 6 bases and V 3 bases, and 9 bases lay outside the gene matches. TCRdb's table, derived via immunoSEQ multiplex PCR, lists solely in-frame clones and lacks some. The sample records about 120,000 clones, about nine tenths being singletons. The TCR originated in a human donor with active COVID-19. The donor label of this sample is uncertain. Sequenced sample: peripheral blood. This chain uses TRBV7-2 with TRBJ2-5, with 11 bases that match TRBD2. CDR3 protein: CASSFGSGGAQKTQYF. The CDR3 DNA reads as TGTGCCAGCAGCTTTGGTAGCGGGGGGGCCCAGAAGACCCAGTACTTC.